Listed here are 27 T cell receptor beta chains from one sample, sequenced in a study of blood T cells in healthy people across ages. Then a second PCR, running about 6 to 12 cycles, was carried out with a sample-barcoded 5' primer and a J-beta primer mix. TCRdb re-derived calls from the 5' RACE reads in MiXCR, one entry per CDR3 protein. The sample yields about 650,000 distinct CDR3 sequences, roughly half seen once. The specimen was blood. These receptors were taken from a woman aged 80 or over in good health.

A note on this clonotype: A much larger clone sits a single nucleotide away, making a read error possible. CDR3 in amino acids: CSVEAGNGETQYF. The CDR3, as DNA: TGCAGCGTTGAAGCGGGGAATGGAGAGACCCAGTACTTC. This chain connects TRBV29-1 to TRBJ2-5; a weak D match, TRBD2 (5 bases). The germline CDR1 and CDR2 sequences are SQVTM and ANQGSEA. This CDR3 spans 13 amino acids. Deletions cut 1 base from V and 4 bases from J, with 10 bases between.

The chain couples TRBV7-2 to TRBJ2-2; 15 positions agree with TRBD2. This CDR3 region has 17 residues. V lost 7 bases to trimming and J lost 5 bases; unmatched junction nucleotides: 8. Germline V gene lookup returns CDR1 SGHTA and CDR2 FQGNSA. The CDR3 is CASIRTSGGERTGELFF. In DNA, the CDR3 is TGTGCCAGCATCCGGACTAGCGGGGGGGAAAGAACCGGGGAGCTGTTTTTT.

V is TRBV7-2 and J is TRBJ2-7; 7 positions match TRBD2. CDR3 length: 15 amino acids. Germline CDR1 and CDR2: SGHTA and FQGNSA. V lost 3 bases to trimming and J lost 1 base; unmatched junction nucleotides: 6. The CDR3 nucleotides read TGTGCCAGCAGCTTTGCTAGCGGTACATCCTACGAGCAGTACTTC. Amino acids: CASSFASGTSYEQYF. The full variable domain, its missing parts supplied by reference TRBV7-2 and TRBJ2-7, is GAGVSQSPSNKVTEKGKDVELRCDPISGHTALYWYRQSLGQGLEFLIYFQGNSAPDKSGLPSDRFSAERTGGSVSTLTIQRTQQEDSAVYLCASSFASGTSYEQYFGPGTRLTVT.

The chain employs TRBV13 and TRBJ1-2; 8 nucleotides align to TRBD1. CDR3 size: 15 residues. Losses at the gene ends were 7 bases for V and 1 base for J; bases not matched to a gene: 8. Germline V gene data show CDR1 as PRHDT and CDR2 as FYEKMQ (reference sequence). CDR3 DNA: TGTGCCAGCAACCAGGGGGCACCATTTAACTATGGCTACACCTTC. Amino acid sequence: CASNQGAPFNYGYTF.

Remarks on this clonotype: A junction boundary mismatches the germline segment, possibly from a read error. This chain links TRBV7-7 with TRBJ2-1, with 9 bases identical to TRBD2. Germline V gene sequence: CDR1 SSHAT, CDR2 FNYEAQ (reference sequence). The CDR3 runs 15 residues. CDR3 coding DNA: TGTGCTAGCAGCTCCGGGACTAGCCCCTACAATGAGCAGTTCTTC. It translates to CASSSGTSPYNEQFF.

The CDR3 DNA reads as TGTGCCAGCAGCTTATGGGACAAACGCACAGATACGCAGTATTTT. Amino acids: CASSLWDKRTDTQYF. The chain couples TRBV7-3 to TRBJ2-3, with D maybe TRBD1 (6 bases). Looked up from germline, CDR1 is SGHTA and CDR2 is FQGTGA. Trimming shortened V by 2 bases and J by 1 base, and 10 bases separated the two germline ends. The CDR3 has 15 amino acids.

This clonotype was recorded once. Since a much larger clone is just one base distant, this may be a read error. This rearrangement joins TRBV11-2 to TRBJ2-3; perhaps TRBD2 as D (5 bases). The CDR3 has 16 amino acids. CDR1 and CDR2 (germline): SGHAT, FQNNGV. Trimming took off 3 bases at V and 2 bases at J, with 15 bases between the two ends. For the CDR3, the DNA is TGTGCCAGCAGCTTTCGGCGGGTCTCTTTCACAGATACGCAGTATTTT. Encoded protein: CASSFRRVSFTDTQYF. The full variable domain, with the rest looked up from reference TRBV11-2 and TRBJ2-3, is EAGVAQSPRYKIIEKRQSVAFWCNPISGHATLYWYQQILGQGPKLLIQFQNNGVVDDSQLPKDRFSAERLKGVDSTLKIQPAKLEDSAVYLCASSFRRVSFTDTQYFGPGTRLTVL.

This clonotype was counted many times. The rearrangement links TRBV20-1 to TRBJ2-1; the match to TRBD2 covers 9 bases. Per the germline V gene, CDR1 is DFQATT and CDR2 is SNEGSKA (reference sequence). The trim removed 6 bases at V and 3 bases at J, leaving 9 bases unmatched. The CDR3 runs 15 residues. CDR3 sequence reads: CSANLAGKNYNEQFF. The CDR3 DNA reads TGCAGTGCCAACCTAGCGGGGAAGAACTACAATGAGCAGTTCTTC.

For this clonotype: A much bigger clone sits one base away, suggesting this may be a read error. The chain combines TRBV28 with TRBJ1-2; no clear D. The CDR3 sequence is 12 residues long. CDR1 is MDHEN and CDR2 is SYDVKM in the germline V gene. V was trimmed by 1 base and J by 6 bases, leaving 6 bases between them. CDR3 coding DNA: TGTGCCAGCAGTTTATCAGACAATGGCTACACCTTC. Its protein is CASSLSDNGYTF.

This clonotype appeared a single time. This chain uses TRBV20-1 with TRBJ2-3, with D maybe TRBD2 (6 bases). The CDR3 is 14 residues long. V lost 2 bases and J lost 4, with 13 bases in between. Per germline, CDR1 DFQATT and CDR2 SNEGSKA (reference sequence). The CDR3 bases are TGCAGTGCTAGATCTGGGGGGAGTGCAGATACGCAGTATTTT. This codes for CSARSGGSADTQYF.

V and J are TRBV14 and TRBJ2-7; D gene ambiguous. Germline V gene sequence: CDR1 SGHDN, CDR2 FVKESK. The V end was cut by 4 bases, the J end by 1 base, with 11 bases between. CDR3 size: 14 residues. Here the CDR3 reads CASSRSAHSYEQYF. CDR3 bases: TGTGCCAGCAGCCGGTCGGCGCATTCCTACGAGCAGTACTTC.

In regard to this clonotype: One base away lies a much larger clone, so this may be a sequencing read error. The genes are TRBV7-6 and TRBJ2-3; a possible D gene is TRBD2 (5 bases). CDR1 is SGHVS and CDR2 is FNYEAQ in the germline V gene. The CDR3 is 16 amino acids. The DNA of the CDR3 is TGTGCCAACAGCTTAGAAGCGGTTTTCCCCACAGATACGCAGTATTTT. Translated: CANSLEAVFPTDTQYF.

This sequence joins TRBV5-1 and TRBJ2-7, with TRBD2 matching 9 bases. J lost 5 bases, V lost 3 bases, and 6 bases had no gene match. This CDR3 is 14 amino acids long. The germline V gene encodes CDR1 SGHRS and CDR2 YFSETQ. This CDR3 reads CASSSRTSADEQYF. In DNA form, the CDR3 reads TGCGCCAGCAGCTCCCGGACTAGCGCCGACGAGCAGTACTTC. Using reference TRBV5-1 and TRBJ2-7 for the parts outside the CDR3, the full variable domain is KAGVTQTPRYLIKTRGQQVTLSCSPISGHRSVSWYQQTPGQGLQFLFEYFSETQRNKGNFPGRFSGRQFSNSRSEMNVSTLELGDSALYLCASSSRTSADEQYFGPGTRLTVT.

This clonotype was found a few times. The chain links TRBV12-3 or TRBV12-4 to TRBJ1-1; possibly TRBD1 for D (5 bases). V was shortened by 7 bases and J by 4 bases, with 13 bases between the two germline ends. This CDR3 contains 13 residues. The CDR3 loop reads CASIGTHGTEAFF. The CDR3, as DNA: TGTGCCAGCATCGGGACTCACGGCACTGAAGCTTTCTTT.

This chain uses TRBV28 with TRBJ2-2; D may be TRBD1 or TRBD2 (5 bases each). Germline V gene sequence: CDR1 MDHEN, CDR2 SYDVKM. The ends were cut back, 5 bases at V and 4 bases at J, with 14 bases in the middle. The CDR3 is 15 residues long. The CDR3 region is CASSAGTVGTGELFF. In DNA form, the CDR3 reads TGTGCCAGCAGTGCCGGGACCGTGGGCACCGGGGAGCTGTTTTTT.

This clonotype was seen a single time. Since a much larger clone is just one base distant, this may be a read error. The chain has TRBV12-3 or TRBV12-4 and TRBJ2-3; weak D call: TRBD1 (6 bases). The CDR3 has 13 amino acids. The CDR3 sequence is CASSTTGSDTQDF. The CDR3 DNA follows: TGTGCCAGCAGCACCACAGGGTCAGATACGCAGGATTTT.

This clonotype was picked up a small number of times. The V and J genes are TRBV29-1 and TRBJ2-2; D is undetermined. V was shortened by 6 bases and J by 0 bases, with 8 bases between the two germline ends. The CDR3 has 13 amino acids. Germline lookup yields CDR1 SQVTM and CDR2 ANQGSEA. This CDR3 reads CSVAETNTGELFF. CDR3 nucleotides: TGCAGCGTGGCGGAAACGAACACCGGGGAGCTGTTTTTT.

This clonotype was observed at least ten times. The rearrangement joins TRBV6-6 to TRBJ2-2, with D perhaps matching TRBD1 or TRBD2 (6 bases each). CDR1 MNHNY and CDR2 SVGAGI come from the germline V gene (reference sequence). The CDR3 extends over 15 amino acids. Trimming pared 2 bases from V and 3 bases from J, leaving 10 bases between. In DNA, the CDR3 is TGTGCCAGCAGTTACGGGGGGCGCGACACCGGGGAGCTGTTTTTT. Amino acid sequence: CASSYGGRDTGELFF.

The chain recombines TRBV5-6 with TRBJ2-1; 9 bases are a match to TRBD2. The length of the CDR3 is 15 residues. Trimming cost V 1 base and J 9 bases; bases outside gene matches: 8. Germline V gene sequence: CDR1 SGHDT, CDR2 YYEEEE. CDR3 amino acids: CASSLIAGGSGEQFF. DNA for the CDR3: TGTGCCAGCAGCTTGATCGCGGGGGGGAGCGGTGAGCAGTTCTTC. Filled out from reference TRBV5-6 and TRBJ2-1, the complete variable domain reads DAGVTQSPTHLIKTRGQQVTLRCSPKSGHDTVSWYQQALGQGPQFIFQYYEEEERQRGNFPDRFSGHQFPNYSSELNVNALLLGDSALYLCASSLIAGGSGEQFFGPGTRLTVL.

Concerning this clonotype itself: This may come from a read error, since a much larger clone is one base off. V usage is TRBV4-2 and J usage is TRBJ2-7, with 11 bases that match TRBD2. Germline CDR1 is LGHNA and CDR2 is YNFKEQ. This CDR3 is 15 amino acids long. CDR3 nucleotide sequence: TGTACCAGCAGCCTCGGACTAGCGGGCCCCTACGAGCAGTACTTC. This gives the protein CTSSLGLAGPYEQYF.

V is TRBV12-3 or TRBV12-4 and J is TRBJ2-4, with a possible D match to TRBD2 (6 bases). The J call is uncertain, as TRBJ2-7 better fits the DNA end. The CDR3 covers 16 residues. CDR3 loop: CASSAPSPRRAYEQYF. CDR3 nucleotides: TGTGCCAGCAGCGCCCCGTCCCCTCGGAGGGCCTACGAGCAGTACTTC.

On this clonotype: This may be a read error: a much more frequent sequence differs by one nucleotide. The DNA of the CDR3 is TGTGCCAGCAGTTGTCGGGGGCTTTTGAGCAATGAGCAGTTCTTC. This gives the protein CASSCRGLLSNEQFF. The genes are TRBV28 and TRBJ2-1; either TRBD1 or TRBD2 may supply D (6 bases each). Trimming shortened V by 4 bases and J by 6 bases, and 16 bases separated the two germline ends. Per germline, CDR1 MDHEN and CDR2 SYDVKM. The CDR3 contains 15 residues.

The chain joins TRBV29-1 to TRBJ2-1; 7 nucleotides line up with TRBD2. Losses at the gene ends were 6 bases for V and 9 bases for J; bases not matched to a gene: 14. This CDR3 is 14 amino acids long. The germline gives CDR1 SQVTM, CDR2 ANQGSEA. Here the CDR3 DNA reads TGCAGCGTAGACGGGGCGGGAGACGCCAGTGAGCAGTTCTTC. Translated, it gives CSVDGAGDASEQFF.

In regard to this clonotype: A read error may explain this, as a much larger clone is one base away. The CDR3 DNA reads as TGTGCCAGCAGTCGAAGCGGGAGCCCAAATGAGCAGTACTTC. This codes for CASSRSGSPNEQYF. The rearrangement joins TRBV25-1 to TRBJ2-7; 8 nucleotides match TRBD2. This CDR3 contains 14 residues. Germline V gene data show CDR1 as MGHDK and CDR2 as SYGVNS. The V and J ends lost 5 bases and 7 bases, in that order; junction bases with no gene match: 10.

The chain joins TRBV7-2 to TRBJ2-3; TRBD1 aligns across 11 bases. Germline loops: CDR1 SGHTA, CDR2 FQGNSA. V was clipped by 2 bases and J by 1 base; unmatched bases: 2. This CDR3 is built from 16 residues. CDR3 coding DNA: TGTGCCAGCAGCTTAAGGGGACAGGGGGGCACAGATACGCAGTATTTT. It translates to CASSLRGQGGTDTQYF.

This clonotype was seen repeatedly, ten times or more. The chain joins TRBV25-1 to TRBJ2-7; D remains ambiguous. CDR1 and CDR2 from the germline V gene are MGHDK and SYGVNS. The length of the CDR3 is 12 residues. V lost 4 bases to trimming and J lost 4 bases, with 8 bases between them. In DNA, the CDR3 is TGTGCCAGCAGTGGCCACTCTTACGAGCAGTACTTC. Residues: CASSGHSYEQYF.

This clonotype came up a few times. The CDR3 coding sequence is TGTGCCAGCAGACCAGGAGGGGTGAGGAAGACCCAGTACTTC. It specifies CASRPGGVRKTQYF. This sequence joins TRBV12-3 or TRBV12-4 and TRBJ2-5; possible D gene TRBD2, 6 bases. The CDR3 runs 14 residues. V lost 6 bases and J lost 6, with 17 bases in between.